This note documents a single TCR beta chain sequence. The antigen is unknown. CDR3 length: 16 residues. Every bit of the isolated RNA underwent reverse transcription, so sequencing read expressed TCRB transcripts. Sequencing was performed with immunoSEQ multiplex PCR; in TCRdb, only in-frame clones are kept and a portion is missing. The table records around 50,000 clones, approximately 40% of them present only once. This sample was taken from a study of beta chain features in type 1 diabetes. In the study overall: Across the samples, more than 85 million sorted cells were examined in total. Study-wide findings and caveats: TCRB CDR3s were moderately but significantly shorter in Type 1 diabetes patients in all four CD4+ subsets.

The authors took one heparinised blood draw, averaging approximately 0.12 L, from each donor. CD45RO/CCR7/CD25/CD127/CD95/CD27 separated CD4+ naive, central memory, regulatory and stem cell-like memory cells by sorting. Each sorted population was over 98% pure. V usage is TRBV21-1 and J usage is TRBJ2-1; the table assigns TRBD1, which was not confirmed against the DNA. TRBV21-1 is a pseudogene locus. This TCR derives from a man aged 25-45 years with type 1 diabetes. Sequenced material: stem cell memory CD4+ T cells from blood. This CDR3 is CASSDLQAGGLNEQFF. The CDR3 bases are TGTGCCAGCAGTGACTTACAGGCAGGGGGCCTCAATGAGCAGTTCTTC.